What follows are 32 T cell receptor beta chains derived from one specimen sequenced in a study of cytomegalovirus exposure and HLA in healthy donors. The PCR was carried out with 60 Vbeta primers and 13 Jbeta primers. Data came from immunoSEQ multiplex PCR; TCRdb stores just in-frame clones and leaves some out. The repertoire holds about 260,000 clones, with about 75% as singletons. Sequenced material: PBMCs. The receptor source for this set is a female donor in good health and CMV-seronegative.

The sample holds a few counts of this clone. Additional DNA sequences in this sample encode the identical CDR3. The rearrangement joins TRBV5-1 to TRBJ2-7; 8 bases match TRBD1. This CDR3 has 14 residues. V lost 2 bases, J lost 5 bases, and 6 bases stayed unmatched. Per germline, CDR1 SGHRS and CDR2 YFSETQ. CDR3 residues: CASSLGQGADEQYF. CDR3 nucleotides: TGCGCCAGCAGCTTAGGGCAGGGGGCCGACGAGCAGTACTTC.

This chain links TRBV9 with TRBJ2-7, with D perhaps TRBD2 (6 bases). CDR3 size: 16 residues. V gave up 0 bases and J gave up 1 base, with 14 bases separating them. CDR1 is SGDLS and CDR2 is YYNGEE in the germline V gene. The CDR3 loop reads CASSVGGEDGSYEQYF. The DNA of the CDR3 is TGTGCCAGCAGCGTAGGGGGGGAGGACGGTTCCTACGAGCAGTACTTC.

The chain recombines TRBV4-1 with TRBJ2-3, with D maybe TRBD1 (5 bases). CDR3 length equals 15 residues. V lost 0 bases to trimming and J lost 6 bases, with 13 bases between them. CDR1 and CDR2 (germline): MGHRA, YSYEKL. The CDR3 spells CASSQDPLGADTQYF. The CDR3 coding sequence is TGCGCCAGCAGCCAAGACCCCCTAGGGGCGGATACGCAGTATTTT.

The chain recombines TRBV30 with TRBJ1-1, with a weak D call TRBD1 (5 bases). Germline V gene sequence: CDR1 GTSNPN, CDR2 SVGIG (reference sequence). Trimming stripped 4 bases from V and 5 bases from J, with 20 bases between. The length of the CDR3 is 15 residues. For the CDR3, the DNA is TGTGCCTGGAACACCAAGCAGCAGGGTAGGACTGAAGCTTTCTTT. This codes for CAWNTKQQGRTEAFF.

V is TRBV18 and J is TRBJ2-7; 9 nucleotides align to TRBD2. Trimming cost V 3 bases and J 0 bases; bases outside gene matches: 12. The germline gives CDR1 KGHSH, CDR2 LQKENI. This CDR3 spans 18 amino acids. Here the CDR3 reads CASSPLYKSGRSSYEQYF. The CDR3 region has the DNA TGTGCCAGCTCACCTCTTTATAAGAGCGGGAGGAGCTCCTACGAGCAGTACTTC.

The rearrangement uses TRBV2 and TRBJ2-3; 9 bases match TRBD2. Per the germline V gene, CDR1 is SNHLY and CDR2 is FYNNEI. This CDR3 contains 17 residues. V shed 5 bases, J shed 1 base, and the junction held 10 bases outside the gene matches. The CDR3 loop is CASSLGGRARGTDTQYF. CDR3 in DNA: TGTGCCAGCAGTTTGGGCGGGAGGGCCCGTGGCACAGATACGCAGTATTTT.

This rearrangement joins TRBV5-4 to TRBJ2-5; TRBD2 matches 8 bases. The J call could be wrong; TRBJ2-7 is a better fit for the DNA end. This CDR3 spans 15 amino acids. The germline CDR1 and CDR2 sequences are SGHNT and YYREEE (reference sequence). CDR3 sequence reads: CASSRGGKGVNEQYF. The CDR3, as DNA: TGTGCCAGCAGCCGGGGGGGGAAAGGGGTGAACGAGCAGTACTTC.

V usage is TRBV29-1 and J usage is TRBJ2-7; 7 bases map to TRBD2. This CDR3 region has 13 residues. The ends lost 4 bases at V and 0 bases at J; junction bases unmatched: 3. Germline-derived CDR1 and CDR2 are SQVTM and ANQGSEA. CDR3 sequence: CSVGGSSSYEQYF. The CDR3 DNA is TGCAGCGTTGGCGGGAGCAGCTCCTACGAGCAGTACTTC.

The chain recombines TRBV9 with TRBJ2-3; 15 bases align to TRBD2. The CDR3 contains 20 residues. CDR1 and CDR2 (germline): SGDLS, YYNGEE. The trim removed 4 bases at V and 2 bases at J, leaving 14 bases unmatched. The DNA of the CDR3 is TGTGCCAGCAGCCCGCGGACTAGCGGGAGGGCCGGAGTAAACACAGATACGCAGTATTTT. Its protein is CASSPRTSGRAGVNTDTQYF.

This sequence joins TRBV19 and TRBJ2-5; 7 bases agree with TRBD2. The germline gives CDR1 LNHDA, CDR2 SQIVND (reference sequence). This CDR3 contains 15 residues. Germline trimming cut 2 bases from V and 5 bases from J; bases unmatched to any gene: 8. CDR3 loop: CASSIRGEIRETQYF. CDR3 nucleotides: TGTGCCAGTAGTATACGGGGGGAGATTCGGGAGACCCAGTACTTC. The whole variable domain, filled in from reference TRBV19 and TRBJ2-5, reads DGGITQSPKYLFRKEGQNVTLSCEQNLNHDAMYWYRQDPGQGLRLIYYSQIVNDFQKGDIAEGYSVSREKKESFPLTVTSAQKNPTAFYLCASSIRGEIRETQYFGPGTRLLVL.

The chain recombines TRBV7-8 with TRBJ2-3; 8 positions agree with TRBD2. Germline CDR1 reads SGHVS; CDR2 reads FQNEAQ. V was clipped by 0 bases and J by 4 bases; unmatched bases: 12. The CDR3 is 18 residues long. CDR3: CASSLARGAGRFADTQYF. DNA for the CDR3: TGTGCCAGCAGCTTAGCGCGGGGGGCGGGAAGGTTCGCAGATACGCAGTATTTT.

A few counts support this clone. The chain joins TRBV7-7 to TRBJ2-2; TRBD1 might be the D (5 bases). Germline assignment: CDR1 SSHAT and CDR2 FNYEAQ (reference sequence). CDR3 size: 14 residues. V dropped 6 bases and J dropped 3 bases, with 11 bases sitting between them. CDR3: CASRDDRHTGELFF. The CDR3 DNA sequence: TGTGCCAGCAGAGATGACAGACACACCGGGGAGCTGTTTTTT.

The V and J genes are TRBV2 and TRBJ2-1, with 10 nucleotides matching TRBD1. CDR3 length: 15 amino acids. Germline CDR1 SNHLY, CDR2 FYNNEI. V shed 5 bases and J 4 bases; nucleotides not matched to a gene: 5. The CDR3 protein is CASSLDRGTYNEQFF. For the CDR3, the DNA is TGTGCCAGCAGTCTGGACAGGGGGACTTACAATGAGCAGTTCTTC.

The chain couples TRBV9 to TRBJ2-4; 11 bases map to TRBD2. CDR3 length: 17 residues. Germline values: CDR1 SGDLS, CDR2 YYNGEE. Unmatched junction bases numbered 4, after V lost 2 bases and J lost 0 bases. The CDR3 sequence: CASSVASGRLAKNIQYF. CDR3 sequence (DNA): TGTGCCAGCAGCGTCGCTAGCGGGAGGCTAGCCAAAAACATTCAGTACTTC.

The CDR3: CASSLGQGAKNIQYF. In DNA, the CDR3 is TGTGCCAGCAGCTTAGGGCAGGGAGCCAAAAACATTCAGTACTTC. The chain joins TRBV11-1 to TRBJ2-4; a possible D gene is TRBD1 (5 bases). The V end lost 1 base, the J end lost 0 bases, and 7 bases lay between the germline ends. CDR1 and CDR2 (germline): SGHAT, FQDESV (reference sequence). The CDR3 is made up of 15 amino acids.

V gene TRBV19 combines with J gene TRBJ2-3; weak D call: TRBD1 (5 bases). CDR3 length: 17 amino acids. The germline V gene has CDR1 LNHDA and CDR2 SQIVND (reference sequence). V was clipped by 4 bases and J by 0 bases, with 17 bases between them. The CDR3 protein is CASSTLDKALSTDTQYF. The CDR3 nucleotides read TGTGCCAGTAGTACATTGGACAAGGCCCTTAGCACAGATACGCAGTATTTT.

This clone was seen a few times. The chain joins TRBV25-1 to TRBJ2-3, with 9 bases aligning to TRBD1. The CDR3 totals 17 residues. V trimming: 1 base; J trimming: 1 base; junction bases outside the gene matches: 6. In germline, CDR1 is MGHDK, CDR2 SYGVNS. CDR3 amino acids: CASSESGQGWGTDTQYF. The CDR3 DNA follows: TGTGCCAGCAGTGAATCTGGACAGGGGTGGGGCACAGATACGCAGTATTTT.

The chain combines TRBV9 with TRBJ1-2; possibly TRBD1 for D (5 bases). Germline CDR1 and CDR2: SGDLS and YYNGEE. Trimming took 3 bases from V and 0 from J, leaving 12 bases between them. The CDR3 has 15 residues. The CDR3 DNA follows: TGTGCCAGCAGCGCCCCCGGAGGGGCTAACTATGGCTACACCTTC. This gives the protein CASSAPGGANYGYTF.

This chain uses TRBV28 with TRBJ2-7, with 12 positions matching TRBD1. The CDR3 sequence is 14 residues long. The germline V gene has CDR1 MDHEN and CDR2 SYDVKM. The J segment lost 5 bases and the V segment lost 6 bases, leaving 5 bases of the junction unmatched. The CDR3: CASRGTGGLDEQYF. For the CDR3, the DNA is TGTGCCAGCAGGGGGACAGGGGGCCTGGACGAGCAGTACTTC.

A single count supports this clone. The CDR3: CASSEMGSSYEQYF. Here the CDR3 DNA reads TGTGCCAGCAGTGAAATGGGCAGCTCCTACGAGCAGTACTTC. This chain connects TRBV6-1 to TRBJ2-5; D remains ambiguous. The J call is doubtful: the DNA matches TRBJ2-7 better. The CDR3 has 14 residues. Germline V CDR1 and CDR2: MNHNS, SASEGT.

The chain recombines TRBV19 with TRBJ2-1; 12 bases line up with TRBD2. J was trimmed by 4 bases and V by 4 bases; bases with no gene match: 8. The CDR3 runs to 17 residues. From germline, CDR1 is LNHDA and CDR2 SQIVND (reference sequence). Here the CDR3 reads CASSTGLAGYRYNEQFF. CDR3 DNA sequence: TGTGCCAGTAGTACTGGACTAGCGGGATATAGATACAATGAGCAGTTCTTC.

The chain uses TRBV28 and TRBJ2-1, with 9 bases lining up with TRBD2. The germline V gene has CDR1 MDHEN and CDR2 SYDVKM. The CDR3 extends over 14 amino acids. The junction had 8 bases not matched to a gene; V was cut back by 5 bases and J by 9 bases. The CDR3 spells CASSRLGGRAEQFF. In DNA form, the CDR3 reads TGTGCCAGCAGTCGATTGGGCGGGAGGGCTGAGCAGTTCTTC.

Concerning this clone itself: The junction and the germline gene differ at one end; a read error may be behind it. The chain links TRBV7-9 to TRBJ2-7; TRBD2 agrees at 13 bases. CDR1 and CDR2 (germline): SEHNR, FQNEAQ (reference sequence). This CDR3 is 16 amino acids long. CDR3 sequence: CSSSLLAGGPSYEQYF. DNA for the CDR3: TGTTCCAGCAGCTTACTAGCGGGAGGGCCATCCTACGAGCAGTACTTC.

CDR3 bases: TGTGCCAGCTCAATTCCCGGGACTAGCGGTACCTACGAGCAGTACTTC. Its translation: CASSIPGTSGTYEQYF. The genes are TRBV6-6 and TRBJ2-7, with 11 bases that match TRBD2. CDR1 and CDR2 (germline): MNHNY, SVGAGI (reference sequence). CDR3 size: 16 residues. J gave up 2 bases and V 8 bases, and 11 bases lay outside the gene matches.

This sequence joins TRBV5-6 and TRBJ2-1, with 8 bases aligning to TRBD2. This CDR3 is built from 15 residues. With V trimmed by 4 bases and J by 8 bases, 11 bases remained unmatched. Looked up from germline, CDR1 is SGHDT and CDR2 is YYEEEE. CDR3 sequence (DNA): TGTGCCAGCAGCCGCTATAGCGGGAATAATCATGAGCAGTTCTTC. It codes for CASSRYSGNNHEQFF.

V usage is TRBV7-8 and J usage is TRBJ2-6; D is ambiguous. V lost 8 bases, J lost 0 bases, and 5 bases lay in between. Germline CDR1 SGHVS, CDR2 FQNEAQ. There are 13 residues in the CDR3. CDR3 coding DNA: TGTGCCAGCCGTAGCTCTGGGGCCAACGTCCTGACTTTC. Translating gives CASRSSGANVLTF.

This rearrangement joins TRBV11-3 to TRBJ2-5; 9 positions match TRBD1. The V gene end was trimmed by 5 bases and the J gene end by 5 bases; junction bases not matched to a gene: 15. The CDR3 covers 17 residues. Germline CDR1 reads SGHNT; CDR2 reads YENEEA. CDR3: CASSRPTTGGGLETQYF. The CDR3 DNA follows: TGTGCCAGCAGCCGACCCACCACAGGGGGCGGGTTGGAGACCCAGTACTTC.

The chain uses TRBV5-1 and TRBJ2-5; 11 bases agree with TRBD1. The CDR3 spans 14 residues. The trim removed 4 bases at V and 11 bases at J, leaving 10 bases unmatched. In germline, CDR1 is SGHRS, CDR2 YFSETQ. CDR3 sequence reads: CASSTDRGPEEQYF. The CDR3 nucleotides read TGCGCCAGCAGCACGGACAGGGGGCCAGAGGAGCAGTACTTC.

Concerning this clone itself: One junction end disagrees with the germline gene, perhaps due to a read error. The rearrangement uses TRBV7-9 and TRBJ2-6, with 9 bases identical to TRBD1. CDR1 SEHNR and CDR2 FQNEAQ come from the germline V gene (reference sequence). The length of the CDR3 is 16 residues. The CDR3 reads CSSSLSLGQGSNVLTF. The CDR3 coding sequence is TGTTCCAGCAGCTTATCGCTGGGACAGGGCTCCAACGTCCTGACTTTC.

The chain recombines TRBV7-9 with TRBJ2-7; possible D gene TRBD1, 5 bases. The CDR3 sequence is 15 residues long. In germline, CDR1 is SEHNR, CDR2 FQNEAQ (reference sequence). V lost 2 bases, J lost 7 bases, and 18 bases lay in between. This CDR3 reads CASSLKVGTGLEQYF. The CDR3, as DNA: TGTGCCAGCAGCTTAAAAGTGGGCACAGGCTTGGAGCAGTACTTC.

CDR3: CASSLGGAGNQPQHF. CDR3 nucleotides: TGTGCCAGCAGCTTAGGTGGGGCGGGCAATCAGCCCCAGCATTTT. The chain employs TRBV11-1 and TRBJ1-5, with D possibly being TRBD1 (5 bases). Germline V CDR1 and CDR2: SGHAT, FQDESV (reference sequence). CDR3 length equals 15 residues. Trimming pared 1 base from V and 2 bases from J, leaving 9 bases between.

This sequence joins TRBV27 and TRBJ1-2; D is unresolved. Germline CDR1 reads MNHEY; CDR2 reads SMNVEV (reference sequence). Trimming removed 7 bases at V and 4 bases at J, with 13 bases between. The CDR3 is made up of 13 amino acids. The CDR3 reads CASKIPGGYGYTF. CDR3 DNA: TGTGCCAGCAAAATCCCAGGAGGCTATGGCTACACCTTC.